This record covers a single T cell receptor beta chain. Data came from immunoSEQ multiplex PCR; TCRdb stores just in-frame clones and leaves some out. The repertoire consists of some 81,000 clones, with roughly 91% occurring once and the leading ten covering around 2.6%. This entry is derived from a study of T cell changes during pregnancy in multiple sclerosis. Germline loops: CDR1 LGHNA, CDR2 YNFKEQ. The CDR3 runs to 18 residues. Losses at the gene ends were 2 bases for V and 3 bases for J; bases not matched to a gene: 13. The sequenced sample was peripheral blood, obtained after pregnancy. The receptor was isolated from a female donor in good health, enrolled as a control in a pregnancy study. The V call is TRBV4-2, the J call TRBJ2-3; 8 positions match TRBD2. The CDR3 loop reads CASSQSASGGGRTDTQYF. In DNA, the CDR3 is TGTGCCAGCAGCCAATCGGCATCCGGGGGGGGCCGGACAGATACGCAGTATTTT.